The 20 T cell receptor beta chains given below trace back to one sample, sequenced in a study of regulatory T cells in long-lasting Graves disease (dated by TCRdb to the early 2020s). The library came from multiplex PCR. The run used an Illumina HiSeq 4000. CDR3 regions were amplified by Arm-PCR with iRepertoire HTBI primers to construct TCR beta libraries. TCRdb ran its own pipeline on the public reads, namely fastp trimming at Q25 and MiXCR clone calling, and kept in-frame beta chains. Records with the same CDR3 protein are collapsed into one entry carrying the most frequent genes and DNA. This sample comprises 350,000 to 500,000 distinct CDR3 sequences, around 13% of them detected only once. Under 20% of the sample rests with the top ten. The time point label on this specimen signifies: newly diagnosed GD, antithyroid drugs for less than 3 months. For both TCR sequencing and RNA sequencing, RNA was extracted from PBMCs in TRIzol.

This sample was shared with a second study, whose subject was T cells in Graves' hyperthyroidism and ophthalmopathy.

The specimen comprised peripheral blood mononuclear cells (PBMCs), sampled at new diagnosis, from a patient treated with antithyroid drugs. All receptors come from a woman aged 45 to 65 with Graves disease. Donor details come from another sample of the same person, matched by shared clones.

This clonotype was counted many times. The chain recombines TRBV10-3 with TRBJ2-7; 8 bases fit TRBD1. In germline, CDR1 is ENHRY, CDR2 SYGVKD. V was pared by 11 bases and J by 2 bases, with 11 bases of the junction left unmatched. CDR3 size: 14 residues. This CDR3 reads CASPVDRDPYEQYF. In DNA form, the CDR3 reads TGTGCCTCGCCGGTGGACAGGGACCCCTACGAGCAGTACTTC.

This clonotype has more than one count but fewer than ten. For the CDR3, the DNA is TGTGCCAGCAGCCAAGCAGCGGAAACTTACACAGATACGCAGTATTTT. This translates into CASSQAAETYTDTQYF. V gene TRBV4-2 combines with J gene TRBJ2-3; D might be TRBD2 (5 bases). The V end lost 1 base, the J end lost 2 bases, and 13 bases lay between the germline ends. The germline gives CDR1 LGHNA, CDR2 YNFKEQ. The CDR3 is 16 residues long.

This chain uses TRBV5-1 with TRBJ1-1; D possibly corresponds to TRBD1 (6 bases). The CDR3 has 14 amino acids. Trimming shortened V by 4 bases and J by 6 bases, and 16 bases separated the two germline ends. Germline assignment: CDR1 SGHRS and CDR2 YFSETQ. For the CDR3, the DNA is TGCGCCAGCAGCCCTGCGCAGGGGAGACCTGAAGCTTTCTTT. This translates into CASSPAQGRPEAFF.

This clonotype was detected many times. This chain uses TRBV2 with TRBJ2-1, with D tentatively TRBD2 (5 bases). The V end was cut by 4 bases, the J end by 7 bases, with 17 bases between. The CDR3 sequence is 15 residues long. Germline lookup yields CDR1 SNHLY and CDR2 FYNNEI. CDR3 in DNA: TGTGCCAGCAGTGTCGGACTTGCTGCCTCAAATGAGCAGTTCTTC. Translated: CASSVGLAASNEQFF.

This clonotype came up many times. The chain uses TRBV30 and TRBJ2-1; 8 bases align to TRBD2. The CDR3 has 14 residues. Trimming removed 8 bases from V and 4 bases from J; junction bases left unmatched: 10. Germline CDR1 reads GTSNPN; CDR2 reads SVGIG (reference sequence). Written as DNA, the CDR3 is TGTGCCGCAACCAGACTAGCGAGATACAATGAGCAGTTCTTC. Amino acids: CAATRLARYNEQFF.

This clonotype showed up just a few times. This sequence joins TRBV7-3 and TRBJ2-1; D is uncertain. The CDR3 has 14 amino acids. From germline, CDR1 is SGHTA and CDR2 FQGTGA. V dropped 5 bases and J dropped 3 bases, with 11 bases sitting between them. The CDR3 nucleotides are TGTGCCAGCAGCCTCCCCCCGGACTACAATGAGCAGTTCTTC. It codes for CASSLPPDYNEQFF.

In its sample, this clonotype was seen once. The chain has TRBV28 and TRBJ2-3; 9 nucleotides align to TRBD1. CDR3 size: 16 residues. V shed 5 bases, J shed 2 bases, and the junction held 8 bases outside the gene matches. Germline CDR1 is MDHEN and CDR2 is SYDVKM. The chain's CDR3 is CASSPPGQGYTDTQYF. The CDR3 DNA sequence: TGTGCCAGCAGTCCTCCGGGACAGGGATACACAGATACGCAGTATTTT.

This chain joins TRBV5-1 and TRBJ2-2; the D gene could be TRBD1 or TRBD2 (5 bases each). Per germline, CDR1 SGHRS and CDR2 YFSETQ. V gave up 1 base and J gave up 7 bases, with 17 bases separating them. The CDR3 is made up of 16 amino acids. The CDR3 nucleotides are TGCGCCAGCAGCTTGCTGGGACCACCTGAGCACGGGGAGCTGTTTTTT. Amino acid sequence: CASSLLGPPEHGELFF.

This clonotype was counted ten times or more. This chain joins TRBV6-1 and TRBJ1-2; TRBD1 agrees at 8 bases. The CDR3 loop spans 14 amino acids. Germline assignment: CDR1 MNHNS and CDR2 SASEGT. The ends lost 4 bases at V and 2 bases at J; junction bases unmatched: 3. The CDR3 bases are TGTGCCAGCAGTGGGACAGGGCTGAACTATGGCTACACCTTC. Translated: CASSGTGLNYGYTF.

The rearrangement joins TRBV7-2 to TRBJ2-5; D unresolved. Trimming pared 5 bases from V and 4 bases from J, leaving 11 bases between. Germline loops: CDR1 SGHTA, CDR2 FQGNSA. CDR3 length equals 13 residues. CDR3 sequence reads: CASSVMVLETQYF. The CDR3 nucleotides are TGTGCCAGCAGCGTTATGGTTCTAGAGACCCAGTACTTC.

This chain connects TRBV7-9 to TRBJ1-5; TRBD1 matches at 8 bases. This CDR3 has 18 amino acids. The germline CDR1 and CDR2 sequences are SEHNR and FQNEAQ (reference sequence). V was clipped by 1 base and J by 5 bases; unmatched bases: 13. CDR3 in DNA: TGTGCCAGCAGCTTAGTCTCCCCGGCAGGGGGCATCTATCAGCCCCAGCATTTT. Encoded protein: CASSLVSPAGGIYQPQHF.

In this sample, this clonotype turned up many times. CDR3 DNA: TGTGCCAGCAGCTTAGGTTTTGGGGCGAACACCGGGGAGCTGTTTTTT. Its protein product is CASSLGFGANTGELFF. V is TRBV11-2 and J is TRBJ2-2; no clear D gene. This CDR3 comprises 16 residues. Germline CDR1 and CDR2: SGHAT and FQNNGV. V shed 1 base and J shed 0 bases, with 9 bases lying between them.

Many counts were recorded for this clonotype. The chain links TRBV30 to TRBJ2-2, with a tentative D call TRBD2 (6 bases). This CDR3 comprises 17 residues. The germline gives CDR1 GTSNPN, CDR2 SVGIG (reference sequence). Deletions cut 0 bases from V and 0 bases from J, with 14 bases between. CDR3 coding DNA: TGTGCCTGGAGTGTACCCTCCTCTAGCGCGAACACCGGGGAGCTGTTTTTT. Its protein product is CAWSVPSSSANTGELFF. Looking up the rest from reference TRBV30 and TRBJ2-2 gives the full variable domain: SQTIHQWPATLVQPVGSPLSLECTVEGTSNPNLYWYRQAAGRGLQLLFYSVGIGQISSEVPQNLSASRPQDRQFILSSKKLLLSDSGFYLCAWSVPSSSANTGELFFGEGSRLTVL.

This clonotype was counted between two and nine times. This sequence joins TRBV12-3 or TRBV12-4 and TRBJ2-2; D is ambiguous. V shed 2 bases and J shed 8 bases, with 3 bases lying between them. This CDR3 is built from 11 residues. The CDR3 reads CASSLQGELFF. The DNA of the CDR3 is TGTGCCAGCAGTTTACAGGGGGAGCTGTTTTTT.

This clonotype was seen only a few times. The junction shows a germline mismatch at one end, possibly a read error. J is TRBJ1-2 and V is TRBV11-2, with a weak D call TRBD1 (5 bases). Germline values: CDR1 SGHAT, CDR2 FQNNGV. The CDR3 length is 14 residues. DNA for the CDR3: TGTGCCAGCACCTTAGATCCGGGGCTTTATGGCTACACCTTC. Translating gives CASTLDPGLYGYTF.

This clonotype was detected ten times or more. The chain joins TRBV2 to TRBJ2-1; TRBD2 matches at 10 bases. CDR1 is SNHLY and CDR2 is FYNNEI in the germline V gene. With V trimmed by 4 bases and J by 9 bases, 12 bases remained unmatched. This CDR3 has 16 amino acids. This CDR3 is CASSAGASGRAGEQFF. For the CDR3, the DNA is TGTGCCAGCAGTGCCGGGGCCAGCGGGAGGGCTGGTGAGCAGTTCTTC.

This clonotype was seen repeatedly, ten times or more. The chain combines TRBV28 with TRBJ2-2, with TRBD1 matching 7 bases. The CDR3 runs 15 residues. Germline CDR1 reads MDHEN; CDR2 reads SYDVKM. The J segment lost 7 bases and the V segment lost 6 bases, leaving 11 bases of the junction unmatched. The CDR3 loop reads CASSPPGQHGGELFF. The CDR3 bases are TGTGCCAGCAGCCCCCCGGGACAGCACGGCGGGGAGCTGTTTTTT.

The table lists this clonotype with many counts. The chain carries TRBV7-2 and TRBJ2-3; D call uncertain. The CDR3 runs 15 residues. Germline V lookup: CDR1 SGHTA, CDR2 FQGNSA. Trimming cost V 7 bases and J 1 base, with 15 bases left between them. CDR3 amino acids: CASTLRNSRTDTQYF. Written as DNA, the CDR3 is TGTGCCAGCACCCTTAGGAACAGTCGCACAGATACGCAGTATTTT.

The rearrangement uses TRBV6-1 and TRBJ2-7; D gene ambiguous. Deletions cut 2 bases from V and 11 bases from J, with 10 bases between. Germline V gives CDR1 MNHNS, CDR2 SASEGT. The CDR3 consists of 11 residues. The CDR3 region is CASSEQDGKYF. The DNA for the CDR3 is TGTGCCAGCAGTGAACAGGATGGGAAGTACTTC.

This clonotype came up many times. V and J are TRBV7-9 and TRBJ1-1, with no clear D. CDR3 length: 14 amino acids. Per germline, CDR1 SEHNR and CDR2 FQNEAQ (reference sequence). The ends were cut back, 5 bases at V and 2 bases at J, with 12 bases in the middle. CDR3 DNA sequence: TGTGCCAGCAGCCCTTTGGACGGAAACACTGAAGCTTTCTTT. Translation: CASSPLDGNTEAFF.